The sequence of this T cell receptor beta chain was determined in a study of shared clonotypes between healthy human individuals. Trimming at V came to 4 bases and at J to 5 bases, leaving 1 base not matched to a gene. In germline, CDR1 is KGHSH, CDR2 LQKENI. The CDR3 is 13 residues long. With regard to this clone: Its antigen remains unknown. Distinct nucleotide sequences in the sample also encode this CDR3.

The donor cohort consisted entirely of Caucasian adults residing in Nashville, Tennessee. Genomic DNA of unsorted samples came from 85 million to 90 million PBMCs. Study-level results: Researchers sampled blood only, noting tissue repertoires likely differ. It was the few donors that limited the genetic and exposure-history diversity represented.

Some clones are missing from TCRdb's copy, which holds only in-frame ones; the method was immunoSEQ multiplex PCR. This sample has approximately 500,000 clones, with more than 65% found just once. The V call is TRBV18, the J call TRBJ2-3; TRBD1 matches 9 bases. This clonotype was sampled from a woman aged 40 to 50 in good health. Some clones in this sample may be carry-over from other donors' samples. The sequencing input was PBMCs. The CDR3 is CASSRDREDTQYF. In nucleotides, the CDR3 is TGTGCCAGCTCACGGGACAGGGAAGATACGCAGTATTTT.